The 32 T cell receptor beta chains listed next were all sequenced from one sample in a study of prognosis after radiotherapy for stage I lung cancer. Genomic DNA was subjected to two-round multiplex PCR for amplification of TCR beta CDR3. First-round PCR amplification was performed with primers specific to each TRBV and TRBJ gene. TCRdb reprocessed the multiplex PCR reads with MiXCR, giving one entry per CDR3 protein. The top ten clones hold more than 30% of a sample with 14,000 or so distinct CDR3 sequences, approximately 53% of them seen once. The sample here was PBMCs, taken before or after stereotactic body radiation therapy (not recorded which). The receptors originated from a donor over 45 with non-small cell lung cancer.

This chain uses TRBV20-1 with TRBJ2-7; maybe TRBD2 (6 bases). Trimming left V 6 bases short and J 0 bases short, with 15 bases between. The CDR3 covers 14 residues. Germline V lookup: CDR1 DFQATT, CDR2 SNEGSKA (reference sequence). The CDR3 is CSAQGRDFSYEQYF. The CDR3 DNA reads as TGCAGTGCACAAGGCCGGGACTTCTCCTACGAGCAGTACTTC.

This clonotype was found many times. V usage is TRBV11-3 and J usage is TRBJ2-3; 11 bases map to TRBD1. The CDR3 sequence is 15 residues long. V trimming: 3 bases; J trimming: 5 bases; junction bases outside the gene matches: 4. Per germline, CDR1 SGHNT and CDR2 YENEEA. The CDR3 is CASSFGTGGKDTQYF. The DNA for the CDR3 is TGTGCCAGCAGCTTTGGGACAGGGGGAAAAGATACGCAGTATTTT.

This clonotype has at least ten counts. The chain employs TRBV12-3 or TRBV12-4 and TRBJ2-7, with D possibly being TRBD2 (5 bases). The germline V and J ends were trimmed by 3 bases and 7 bases, with 7 bases remaining between them. The CDR3 runs 11 residues. The CDR3: CASSFPGEQYF. CDR3 nucleotide sequence: TGTGCCAGCAGTTTCCCGGGAGAGCAGTACTTC.

This clonotype is labeled medium-sized. The chain has TRBV6-1 and TRBJ1-2; 12 nucleotides match TRBD1. The J segment lost 8 bases and the V segment lost 7 bases, leaving 5 bases of the junction unmatched. The germline gives CDR1 MNHNS, CDR2 SASEGT. The length of the CDR3 is 13 residues. The CDR3 protein is CASTQGQGAGYTF. In DNA form, the CDR3 reads TGTGCCAGCACCCAGGGACAGGGGGCCGGCTACACCTTC.

This clonotype is labeled as medium-sized. The V gene is TRBV11-3, the J gene TRBJ2-2; D gene uncertain. V was clipped by 4 bases and J by 2 bases, with 5 bases between them. The germline V gene encodes CDR1 SGHNT and CDR2 YENEEA. The CDR3 contains 13 residues. This CDR3 is CASSSINTGELFF. The CDR3 region has the DNA TGTGCCAGCAGCTCCATTAACACCGGGGAGCTGTTTTTT.

Worth noting for this clonotype: One end of the junction varies from germline; a read error may be responsible. The genes are TRBV27 and TRBJ2-6; D may be TRBD1 (6 bases). Germline CDR1 is MNHEY and CDR2 is SMNVEV (reference sequence). The CDR3 has 19 residues. As DNA, the CDR3 is TGTGCCAGCAGTCTAATAGGGTACAGGGTCCGCTCTGGGGCCAACGCCCTGACTTTC. Protein: CASSLIGYRVRSGANALTF.

This sequence joins TRBV6-1 and TRBJ2-5; no clear D. Per germline, CDR1 MNHNS and CDR2 SASEGT. The CDR3 extends over 17 amino acids. Trimming took off 6 bases at V and 7 bases at J, with 27 bases between the two ends. For the CDR3, the DNA is TGTGCCAGCAGGCGAGTGGGGTACTTTTACAAGAGGTGGACCCAGTACTTC. Translated: CASRRVGYFYKRWTQYF.

Details on this clonotype: With only one base between it and a far larger clone, this is likely a read error. This chain uses TRBV6-2 or TRBV6-3 with TRBJ2-5; 10 bases align to TRBD2. Gene TRBJ2-1 matches the end of the DNA better, so the J call may be wrong. Looked up from germline, CDR1 is MNHEY and CDR2 is SVGEGT. This CDR3 region has 14 residues. The CDR3 nucleotides are TGTGCCAGCAGTGCGGAGCGGGGGGGCGGGGAGCAGTTCTTC. Its protein is CASSAERGGGEQFF.

The sample holds many counts of this clonotype. V gene TRBV5-1 combines with J gene TRBJ2-1, with a possible D match to TRBD2 (5 bases). There are 12 residues in the CDR3. Per the germline V gene, CDR1 is SGHRS and CDR2 is YFSETQ. V lost 7 bases and J 12 bases, leaving 17 bases between the germline ends. This CDR3 is CASGGEGIGQFF. The CDR3 DNA reads TGCGCCAGCGGAGGAGAAGGGATTGGGCAGTTCTTC.

This clonotype was found many times. The genes are TRBV18 and TRBJ1-5; 8 bases match TRBD1. After removal of 4 bases from V and 5 bases from J, the junction contained 10 bases not matched to a gene. This CDR3 spans 16 amino acids. The germline V gene encodes CDR1 KGHSH and CDR2 LQKENI. The CDR3 region has the DNA TGTGCCAGCTCACACGATTGGACAGGGAATGATCAGCCCCAGCATTTT. Its protein is CASSHDWTGNDQPQHF.

This clonotype was detected ten times or more. The V call is TRBV7-2, the J call TRBJ2-1; TRBD2 agrees at 13 bases. The CDR3 totals 16 residues. In germline, CDR1 is SGHTA, CDR2 FQGNSA. V gave up 2 bases and J gave up 6 bases; unmatched junction bases: 4. The DNA of the CDR3 is TGTGCCAGCAGCTTACTAGGACTAGCGGGAGTCAATGAGCAGTTCTTC. The encoded protein is CASSLLGLAGVNEQFF. Full variable domain (rest looked up from reference TRBV7-2 and TRBJ2-1): GAGVSQSPSNKVTEKGKDVELRCDPISGHTALYWYRQSLGQGLEFLIYFQGNSAPDKSGLPSDRFSAERTGGSVSTLTIQRTQQEDSAVYLCASSLLGLAGVNEQFFGPGTRLTVL.

Details on this clonotype: This likely traces to a read error, being one base from a far larger clone. In nucleotides, the CDR3 is TGTGCCAGCATTTTGAGTGGGGGTGAGGAGACCCAGTACTTC. Translating gives CASILSGGEETQYF. The chain carries TRBV12-3 or TRBV12-4 and TRBJ2-7; D may be TRBD1 or TRBD2 (5 bases each). The J call may be wrong; the DNA end is better matched by TRBJ2-5. The CDR3 contains 14 residues.

This sequence joins TRBV30 and TRBJ2-7, with TRBD2 identical over 9 bases. This CDR3 has 15 amino acids. V was pared by 0 bases and J by 3 bases, with 6 bases of the junction left unmatched. CDR1 GTSNPN and CDR2 SVGIG come from the germline V gene (reference sequence). The CDR3 spells CAWSVLWREGYEQYF. DNA of the CDR3: TGTGCCTGGAGTGTACTGTGGCGGGAGGGCTACGAGCAGTACTTC. Full variable domain (rest looked up from reference TRBV30 and TRBJ2-7): SQTIHQWPATLVQPVGSPLSLECTVEGTSNPNLYWYRQAAGRGLQLLFYSVGIGQISSEVPQNLSASRPQDRQFILSSKKLLLSDSGFYLCAWSVLWREGYEQYFGPGTRLTVT.

Many counts were recorded for this clonotype. The chain has TRBV27 and TRBJ1-5; weak D call: TRBD1 (6 bases). This CDR3 region has 17 residues. V was pared by 4 bases and J by 5 bases, with 21 bases between. Germline CDR1 MNHEY, CDR2 SMNVEV (reference sequence). The CDR3 reads CASSSSGGALMDQPQHF. CDR3 bases: TGTGCCAGCAGTTCCTCCGGGGGGGCCCTAATGGATCAGCCCCAGCATTTT.

Within the sample, this clonotype is medium-sized. V is TRBV2 and J is TRBJ2-7; D unclear. V lost 2 bases to trimming and J lost 0 bases, with 8 bases between them. The length of the CDR3 is 14 residues. Germline CDR1 is SNHLY and CDR2 is FYNNEI. In DNA, the CDR3 is TGTGCCAGCAGTGAAATCAGGATCTCCTACGAGCAGTACTTC. Residues: CASSEIRISYEQYF.

By share, this clonotype ranks as medium-sized. The chain employs TRBV19 and TRBJ1-5, with D possibly being TRBD1 (6 bases). Trimming took 5 bases from V and 0 from J, leaving 14 bases between them. Germline V gives CDR1 LNHDA, CDR2 SQIVND (reference sequence). CDR3 length equals 16 residues. In nucleotides, the CDR3 is TGTGCCAGTAGTTTCCGACAGGCGTATAGCAATCAGCCCCAGCATTTT. It encodes CASSFRQAYSNQPQHF.

V is TRBV6-2 or TRBV6-3 and J is TRBJ1-2; TRBD1 aligns across 7 bases. Germline CDR1 MNHEY, CDR2 SVGEGT. The CDR3 extends over 14 amino acids. Trimming cost V 5 bases and J 5 bases; bases outside gene matches: 8. The chain's CDR3 is CASSARQGWYGYTF. The CDR3 DNA sequence: TGTGCCAGCAGTGCCCGACAGGGATGGTATGGCTACACCTTC.

This clonotype is labeled as medium-sized. This sequence joins TRBV19 and TRBJ2-3, with 8 bases identical to TRBD1. Germline trimming cut 7 bases from V and 1 base from J; bases unmatched to any gene: 1. The length of the CDR3 is 13 residues. The germline V gene has CDR1 LNHDA and CDR2 SQIVND (reference sequence). The CDR3 is CASTGQGTDTQYF. The CDR3 DNA is TGTGCCAGTACGGGACAGGGCACAGATACGCAGTATTTT. Complete variable domain (other parts from reference TRBV19 and TRBJ2-3): DGGITQSPKYLFRKEGQNVTLSCEQNLNHDAMYWYRQDPGQGLRLIYYSQIVNDFQKGDIAEGYSVSREKKESFPLTVTSAQKNPTAFYLCASTGQGTDTQYFGPGTRLTVL.

The chain carries TRBV20-1 and TRBJ1-2; D is perhaps TRBD1 (5 bases). This CDR3 contains 13 residues. Trimming removed 5 bases from V and 4 bases from J, with 14 bases in between. From germline, CDR1 is DFQATT and CDR2 SNEGSKA (reference sequence). The CDR3 loop is CSALQGSLYGYTF. Written as DNA, the CDR3 is TGCAGTGCTCTTCAGGGCTCCCTCTATGGCTACACCTTC.

This clonotype is a singleton in its sample. The rearrangement links TRBV2 to TRBJ2-2; possible D gene TRBD1, 5 bases. Per germline, CDR1 SNHLY and CDR2 FYNNEI. With 6 bases removed from V and 8 bases from J, the gap between germline ends came to 22 bases. The CDR3 length is 16 residues. CDR3 DNA sequence: TGTGCCAGCAGAAAGGGGCGTTTAGAACCTGGAGGGGAGCTGTTTTTT. As protein: CASRKGRLEPGGELFF.

This clonotype showed up just once. At one of its ends the junction is not consistent with the germline gene, which may arise from a read error. V usage is TRBV12-3 or TRBV12-4 and J usage is TRBJ2-2, with a tentative D call TRBD1 (5 bases). This CDR3 contains 17 residues. CDR3 residues: CASSFDVGRPNTVELFF. The CDR3 nucleotides are TGTGCCAGCAGTTTTGACGTGGGGCGGCCGAACACCGTGGAGTTGTTTTTT.

This clonotype was seen repeatedly, ten times or more. V and J are TRBV5-1 and TRBJ2-7, with 10 bases identical to TRBD1. The CDR3 totals 16 residues. The ends lost 0 bases at V and 4 bases at J; junction bases unmatched: 7. The germline CDR1 and CDR2 sequences are SGHRS and YFSETQ. CDR3: CASSLALTGGLYEQYF. CDR3 DNA sequence: TGCGCCAGCAGCTTGGCCCTGACAGGGGGCTTGTACGAGCAGTACTTC.

Many counts were recorded for this clonotype. The chain links TRBV7-9 to TRBJ2-7, with D perhaps matching TRBD2 (7 bases). V was clipped by 1 base and J by 2 bases, with 12 bases between them. This CDR3 contains 15 residues. Germline-derived CDR1 and CDR2 are SEHNR and FQNEAQ (reference sequence). The CDR3 spells CASSLEGGGPYEQYF. The CDR3 nucleotides read TGTGCCAGCAGCTTAGAGGGGGGGGGCCCCTACGAGCAGTACTTC. The whole variable domain, filled in from reference TRBV7-9 and TRBJ2-7, reads DTGVSQNPRHKITKRGQNVTFRCDPISEHNRLYWYRQTLGQGPEFLTYFQNEAQLEKSRLLSDRFSAERPKGSFSTLEIQRTEQGDSAMYLCASSLEGGGPYEQYFGPGTRLTVT.

This clonotype appeared many times. The germline gene is not matched at one end of the junction; a read error may be the cause. The J gene is TRBJ2-5, the V gene TRBV11-2; D gene uncertain. CDR3 size: 13 residues. Looked up from germline, CDR1 is SGHAT and CDR2 is FQNNGV. The CDR3 region is CASSTERRGQPNF. CDR3 nucleotides: TGTGCCAGCAGCACAGAACGGCGTGGGCAGCCTAACTTC.

This clonotype was found many times. This chain joins TRBV20-1 and TRBJ1-1, with D perhaps TRBD1 (6 bases). Between the trimmed V and J ends, which lost 5 bases and 6 bases, there was a span of 19 bases. There are 14 residues in the CDR3. CDR1 DFQATT and CDR2 SNEGSKA come from the germline V gene (reference sequence). The CDR3 here is CSASPGTRGSEAFF. As DNA, the CDR3 is TGCAGTGCTTCCCCCGGGACAAGGGGATCTGAAGCTTTCTTT.

Notes on this clonotype: The conserved final phenylalanine or tryptophan is absent from the CDR3, which likely points to a read error. The V and J genes are TRBV25-1 and TRBJ2-1; TRBD1 is a possible D gene (6 bases). V dropped 4 bases and J dropped 3 bases, with 10 bases sitting between them. Germline V lookup: CDR1 MGHDK, CDR2 SYGVNS. This CDR3 is 14 amino acids long. The CDR3: CASSADSLYNEQFL. DNA for the CDR3: TGTGCCAGCAGTGCGGACAGTCTCTACAATGAGCAGTTCTTA.

This clonotype was observed many times. The V gene is TRBV7-9, the J gene TRBJ1-1; D unresolved. The CDR3 spans 13 residues. V lost 5 bases to trimming and J lost 6 bases, with 13 bases between them. CDR1 SEHNR and CDR2 FQNEAQ come from the germline V gene (reference sequence). CDR3 sequence: CASSPPPRPEAFF. The CDR3 region has the DNA TGTGCCAGCAGCCCCCCGCCCAGGCCTGAAGCTTTCTTT.

As concerns this clonotype: Germline and junction disagree at one end, which may indicate a read error. The CDR3: CASSLGDYYTGELFF. CDR3 nucleotide sequence: TGCGCCAGCAGCTTGGGGGACTACTACACCGGGGAGCTTTTTTTT. V and J are TRBV5-1 and TRBJ2-2; 7 positions match TRBD2. The CDR3 loop spans 15 amino acids. Germline-derived CDR1 and CDR2 are SGHRS and YFSETQ.

Concerning this clonotype itself: This likely reflects a read error, since a far larger clone is one base away. The rearrangement joins TRBV12-3 or TRBV12-4 to TRBJ1-2; D not resolved. V was pared by 5 bases and J by 8 bases, with 15 bases between. There are 13 residues in the CDR3. This CDR3 reads CASSLSRTIGYTF. The CDR3 nucleotides are TGTGCCAGCAGTCTTTCCAGAACCATCGGCTACACCTTC.

This clonotype was seen many times. In DNA, the CDR3 is TGTGCCACCTCCGAGTGGGGGGGAGGCGGAGAGACCCAGTACTTC. It codes for CATSEWGGGGETQYF. This chain connects TRBV15 to TRBJ2-5; 7 bases map to TRBD2. Per the germline V gene, CDR1 is LNHNV and CDR2 is YYDKDF (reference sequence). The V segment lost 8 bases and the J segment 4 bases; nucleotides outside the gene matches: 13. This CDR3 contains 15 residues.

The V gene is TRBV20-1, the J gene TRBJ2-1, with D unresolved. Per germline, CDR1 DFQATT and CDR2 SNEGSKA (reference sequence). This CDR3 contains 10 residues. Between the trimmed V and J ends, which lost 3 bases and 7 bases, there was a span of 4 bases. The CDR3 coding sequence is TGCAGTGCTAGTCAGAATGAGCAGTTCTTC. Its protein is CSASQNEQFF.

This clonotype was seen repeatedly, ten times or more. This sequence may be a read error, since a much larger clone differs from it by one base. V usage is TRBV6-1 and J usage is TRBJ1-5, with D perhaps TRBD1 (5 bases). Trimming stripped 6 bases from V and 4 bases from J, with 10 bases between. Germline lookup yields CDR1 MNHNS and CDR2 SASEGT. There are 13 residues in the CDR3. The CDR3 region is CASRRGVNQPQHF. As DNA, the CDR3 is TGTGCCAGCAGGCGGGGCGTTAATCAGCCCCAGCATTTT.